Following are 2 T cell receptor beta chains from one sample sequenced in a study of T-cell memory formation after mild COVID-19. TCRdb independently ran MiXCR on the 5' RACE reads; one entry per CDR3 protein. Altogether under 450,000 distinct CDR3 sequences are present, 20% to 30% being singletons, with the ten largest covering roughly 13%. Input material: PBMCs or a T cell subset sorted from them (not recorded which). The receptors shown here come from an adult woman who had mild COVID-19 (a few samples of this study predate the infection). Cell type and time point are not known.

The CDR3 DNA reads TGTGCCAGCAGTTATGCCAGGGAACTCGAGCAGTACTTC. Protein: CASSYARELEQYF. The chain links TRBV6-2 or TRBV6-3 to TRBJ2-7, with D tentatively TRBD1 (5 bases). CDR1 MNHEY and CDR2 SVGEGT come from the germline V gene. The ends were cut back, 3 bases at V and 6 bases at J, with 12 bases in the middle. CDR3 length equals 13 residues.

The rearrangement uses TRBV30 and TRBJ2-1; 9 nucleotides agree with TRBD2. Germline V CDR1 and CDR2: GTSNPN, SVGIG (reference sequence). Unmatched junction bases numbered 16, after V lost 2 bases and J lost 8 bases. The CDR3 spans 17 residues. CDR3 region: CAWSHPGGAGGGDEQFF. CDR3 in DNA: TGTGCCTGGAGTCACCCTGGCGGAGCGGGAGGTGGAGATGAGCAGTTCTTC.